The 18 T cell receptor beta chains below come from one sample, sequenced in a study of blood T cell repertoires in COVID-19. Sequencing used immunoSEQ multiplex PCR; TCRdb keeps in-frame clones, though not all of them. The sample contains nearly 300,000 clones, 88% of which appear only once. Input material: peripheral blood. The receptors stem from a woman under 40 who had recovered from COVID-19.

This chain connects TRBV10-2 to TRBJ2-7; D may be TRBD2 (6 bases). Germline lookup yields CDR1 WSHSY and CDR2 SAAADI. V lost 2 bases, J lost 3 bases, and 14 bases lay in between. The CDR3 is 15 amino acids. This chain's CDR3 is CASSEGGARFYEQYF. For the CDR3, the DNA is TGCGCCAGCAGTGAGGGAGGGGCCCGATTCTACGAGCAGTACTTC.

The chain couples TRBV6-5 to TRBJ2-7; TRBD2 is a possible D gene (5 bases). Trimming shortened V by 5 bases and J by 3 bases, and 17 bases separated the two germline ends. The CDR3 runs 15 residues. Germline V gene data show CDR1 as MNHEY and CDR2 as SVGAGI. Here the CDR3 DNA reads TGTGCCAGCAGTCCAGGTCGAGGGATCGTCTACGAGCAGTACTTC. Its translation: CASSPGRGIVYEQYF.

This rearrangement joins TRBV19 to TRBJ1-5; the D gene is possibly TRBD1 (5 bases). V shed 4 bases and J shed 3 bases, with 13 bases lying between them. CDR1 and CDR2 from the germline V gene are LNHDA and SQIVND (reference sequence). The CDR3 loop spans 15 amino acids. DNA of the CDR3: TGTGCCAGTAGTAACGACAGACTTATCAATCAGCCCCAGCATTTT. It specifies CASSNDRLINQPQHF.

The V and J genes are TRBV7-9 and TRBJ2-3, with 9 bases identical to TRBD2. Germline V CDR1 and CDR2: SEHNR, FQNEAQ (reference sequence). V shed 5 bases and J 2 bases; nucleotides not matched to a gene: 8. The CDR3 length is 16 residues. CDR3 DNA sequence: TGTGCCAGCAGCCCCTACTTAGCGGGGGCCACAGATACGCAGTATTTT. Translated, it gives CASSPYLAGATDTQYF.

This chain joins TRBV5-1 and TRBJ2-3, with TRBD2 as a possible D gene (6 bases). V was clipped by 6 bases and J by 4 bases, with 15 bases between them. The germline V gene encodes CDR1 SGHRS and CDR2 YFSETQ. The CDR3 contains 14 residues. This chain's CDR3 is CASKNGGVSDTQYF. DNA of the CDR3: TGCGCCAGCAAGAACGGGGGAGTGTCAGATACGCAGTATTTT. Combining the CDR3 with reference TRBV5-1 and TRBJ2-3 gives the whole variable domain KAGVTQTPRYLIKTRGQQVTLSCSPISGHRSVSWYQQTPGQGLQFLFEYFSETQRNKGNFPGRFSGRQFSNSRSEMNVSTLELGDSALYLCASKNGGVSDTQYFGPGTRLTVL.

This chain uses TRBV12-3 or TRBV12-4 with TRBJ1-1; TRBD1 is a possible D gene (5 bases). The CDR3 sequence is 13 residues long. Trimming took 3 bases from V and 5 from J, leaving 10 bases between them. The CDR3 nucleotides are TGTGCCAGCAGTTTTCAGGGATGGACTGAAGCTTTCTTT. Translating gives CASSFQGWTEAFF.

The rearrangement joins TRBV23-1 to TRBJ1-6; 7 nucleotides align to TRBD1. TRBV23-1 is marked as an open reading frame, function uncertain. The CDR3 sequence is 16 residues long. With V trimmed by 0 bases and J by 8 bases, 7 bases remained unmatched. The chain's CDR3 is CASSQSLTGSDSPLHF. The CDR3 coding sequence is TGCGCCAGCAGTCAATCCCTGACAGGGTCGGATTCACCCCTCCACTTT.

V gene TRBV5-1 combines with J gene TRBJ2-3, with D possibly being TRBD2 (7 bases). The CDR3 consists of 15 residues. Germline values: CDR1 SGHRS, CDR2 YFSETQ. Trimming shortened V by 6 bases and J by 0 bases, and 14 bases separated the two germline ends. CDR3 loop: CASTLGGASTDTQYF. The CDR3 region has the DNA TGCGCCAGCACTCTAGGGGGGGCCAGCACAGATACGCAGTATTTT.

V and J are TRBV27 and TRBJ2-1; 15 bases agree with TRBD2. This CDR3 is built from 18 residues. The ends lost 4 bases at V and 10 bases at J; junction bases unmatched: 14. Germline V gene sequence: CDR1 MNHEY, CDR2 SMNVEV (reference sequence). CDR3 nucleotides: TGTGCCAGCAGTTACTCCGGGACTAGCGGGGGGCCTCGGGGAGAGCAGTTCTTC. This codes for CASSYSGTSGGPRGEQFF.

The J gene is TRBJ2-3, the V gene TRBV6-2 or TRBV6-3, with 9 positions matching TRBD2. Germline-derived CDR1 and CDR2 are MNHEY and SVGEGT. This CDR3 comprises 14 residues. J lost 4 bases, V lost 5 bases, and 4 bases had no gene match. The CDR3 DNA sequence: TGTGCCAGCAGTGCTAGCGGGGAGGCAGATACGCAGTATTTT. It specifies CASSASGEADTQYF.

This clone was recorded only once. The DNA for the CDR3 is TGTGCCAGCAGCCCACCTGAGGCAGATACGCAGTATTTT. Translation gives CASSPPEADTQYF. The chain couples TRBV3-1 (or the pseudogene TRBV3-2) to TRBJ2-3; D is unresolved. This CDR3 comprises 13 residues. The germline V gene has CDR1 LGHDT and CDR2 YNNKEL (reference sequence). Trimming took off 4 bases at V and 4 bases at J, with 9 bases between the two ends.

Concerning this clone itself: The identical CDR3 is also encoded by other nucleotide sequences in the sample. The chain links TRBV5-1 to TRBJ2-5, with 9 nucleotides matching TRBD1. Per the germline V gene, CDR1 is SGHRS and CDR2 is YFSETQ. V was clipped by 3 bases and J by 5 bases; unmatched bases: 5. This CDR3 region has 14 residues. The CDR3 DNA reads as TGCGCCAGCAGCTCGGGACAGGGACAGGAGACCCAGTACTTC. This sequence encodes CASSSGQGQETQYF.

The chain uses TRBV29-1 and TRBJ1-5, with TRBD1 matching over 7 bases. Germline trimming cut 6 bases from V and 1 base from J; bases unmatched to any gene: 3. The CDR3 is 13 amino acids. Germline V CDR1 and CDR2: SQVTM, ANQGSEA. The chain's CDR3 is CSVADRSNQPQHF. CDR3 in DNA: TGCAGCGTCGCGGACAGGAGCAATCAGCCCCAGCATTTT. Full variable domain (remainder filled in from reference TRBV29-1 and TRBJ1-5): SAVISQKPSRDICQRGTSLTIQCQVDSQVTMMFWYRQQPGQSLTLIATANQGSEATYESGFVIDKFPISRPNLTFSTLTVSNMSPEDSSIYLCSVADRSNQPQHFGDGTRLSIL.

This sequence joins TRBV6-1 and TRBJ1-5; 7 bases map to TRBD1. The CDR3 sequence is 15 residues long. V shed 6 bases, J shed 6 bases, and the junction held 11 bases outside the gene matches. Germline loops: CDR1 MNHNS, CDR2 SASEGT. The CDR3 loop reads CASRGSQGVSQPQHF. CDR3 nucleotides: TGTGCCAGCAGGGGCTCGCAGGGGGTTTCTCAGCCCCAGCATTTT.

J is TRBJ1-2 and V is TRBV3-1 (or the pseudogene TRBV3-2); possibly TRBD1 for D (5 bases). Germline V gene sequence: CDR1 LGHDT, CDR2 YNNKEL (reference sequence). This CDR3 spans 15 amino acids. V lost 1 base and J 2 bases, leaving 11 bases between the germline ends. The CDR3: CASSQGARGNYGYTF. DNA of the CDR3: TGTGCCAGCAGCCAAGGCGCACGGGGGAACTATGGCTACACCTTC.

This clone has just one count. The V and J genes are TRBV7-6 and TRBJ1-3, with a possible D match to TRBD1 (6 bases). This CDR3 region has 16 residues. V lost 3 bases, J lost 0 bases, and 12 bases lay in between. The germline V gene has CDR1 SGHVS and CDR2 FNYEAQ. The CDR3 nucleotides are TGTGCCAGCAGCTTCGGACAGCGGGGCTCTGGAAACACCATATATTTT. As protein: CASSFGQRGSGNTIYF.

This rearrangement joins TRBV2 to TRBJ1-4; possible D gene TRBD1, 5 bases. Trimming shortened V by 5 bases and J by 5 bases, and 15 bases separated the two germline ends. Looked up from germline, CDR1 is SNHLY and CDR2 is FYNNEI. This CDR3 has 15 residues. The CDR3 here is CASSRRGGRNEKLFF. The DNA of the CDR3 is TGTGCCAGCAGTCGGCGGGGGGGTAGAAATGAAAAACTGTTTTTT.

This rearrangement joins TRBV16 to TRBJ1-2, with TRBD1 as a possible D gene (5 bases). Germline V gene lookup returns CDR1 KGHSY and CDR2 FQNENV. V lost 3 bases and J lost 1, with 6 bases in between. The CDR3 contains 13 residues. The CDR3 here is CASSQGLNYGYTF. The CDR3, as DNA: TGTGCCAGCAGCCAGGGACTTAACTATGGCTACACCTTC.